One and the same sample provided the 20 T cell receptor beta chains below, sequenced in a study of OX40 agonist ivuxolimab in advanced cancers. TCRdb keeps only in-frame clones here, not all; method: immunoSEQ multiplex PCR. The sample holds tens of thousands of clones, 89% seen once. This material consisted of CD4+ or CD8+ T cells sorted from blood, taken in a trial of the OX40 agonist ivuxolimab. All receptors derive from an adult with an advanced solid tumor such as melanoma, head and neck, liver or kidney cancer.

The chain employs TRBV7-3 and TRBJ2-1; 9 nucleotides line up with TRBD2. CDR1 and CDR2 (germline): SGHTA, FQGTGA. J was trimmed by 4 bases and V by 5 bases; bases with no gene match: 6. CDR3 length: 15 amino acids. CDR3 coding DNA: TGTGCCAGCAGCAAGAGCGGGGGGCCTTACAATGAGCAGTTCTTC. Protein product: CASSKSGGPYNEQFF. Full variable domain (rest looked up from reference TRBV7-3 and TRBJ2-1): GAGVSQTPSNKVTEKGKYVELRCDPISGHTALYWYRQSLGQGPEFLIYFQGTGAADDSGLPNDRFFAVRPEGSVSTLKIQRTERGDSAVYLCASSKSGGPYNEQFFGPGTRLTVL.

This sequence joins TRBV5-8 and TRBJ1-2, with D uncertain. The CDR3 runs 15 residues. Germline CDR1 is SGHTS and CDR2 is YDEGEE. V gave up 0 bases and J gave up 4 bases, with 13 bases separating them. CDR3 nucleotides: TGTGCCAGCAGCTTGGAGCGGGGATCTGGCTATGGCTACACCTTC. Its protein is CASSLERGSGYGYTF.

V gene TRBV5-4 combines with J gene TRBJ1-5; 7 bases map to TRBD1. Germline assignment: CDR1 SGHNT and CDR2 YYREEE (reference sequence). Trimming removed 1 base from V and 5 bases from J; junction bases left unmatched: 9. There are 16 residues in the CDR3. CDR3 region: CASSLRVGGEDQPQHF. The CDR3 coding sequence is TGTGCCAGCAGCTTGCGGGTAGGGGGCGAAGATCAGCCCCAGCATTTT.

The chain employs TRBV19 and TRBJ2-7; TRBD2 agrees at 8 bases. CDR1 and CDR2 (germline): LNHDA, SQIVND (reference sequence). V lost 9 bases, J lost 2 bases, and 9 bases stayed unmatched. The length of the CDR3 is 14 residues. The CDR3 sequence is CASQGLVPPYEQYF. The CDR3 DNA sequence: TGTGCCAGCCAGGGACTAGTCCCGCCCTACGAGCAGTACTTC.

The CDR3 DNA follows: TGTGCCAGCAGTTCAGGGGGGAAGGGGAACAATGAGCAGTTCTTC. This translates into CASSSGGKGNNEQFF. The rearrangement links TRBV27 to TRBJ2-1; tentatively, D is TRBD1 (7 bases). The germline V and J ends were trimmed by 4 bases and 5 bases, with 15 bases remaining between them. CDR3 size: 15 residues. The germline V gene has CDR1 MNHEY and CDR2 SMNVEV (reference sequence).

The genes are TRBV2 and TRBJ1-3, with a weak D call TRBD1 (6 bases). Trimming stripped 4 bases from V and 0 bases from J, with 7 bases between. This CDR3 is 14 amino acids long. Germline CDR1 and CDR2: SNHLY and FYNNEI. This chain's CDR3 is CASSVRGSGNTIYF. In nucleotides, the CDR3 is TGTGCCAGCAGTGTCAGGGGCTCTGGAAACACCATATATTTT.

This clone occurred once. The chain links TRBV5-8 to TRBJ1-4; D call uncertain. In germline, CDR1 is SGHTS, CDR2 YDEGEE. The CDR3 sequence is 13 residues long. V lost 5 bases to trimming and J lost 8 bases, with 13 bases between them. As DNA, the CDR3 is TGTGCCAGCAGTTGGGGTTTCAGGGAAAAACTGTTTTTT. It specifies CASSWGFREKLFF.

V and J are TRBV13 and TRBJ2-3, with D possibly matching TRBD1 (5 bases). V gave up 7 bases and J gave up 5 bases, with 13 bases separating them. The CDR3 is 13 amino acids. In germline, CDR1 is PRHDT, CDR2 FYEKMQ (reference sequence). The CDR3 is CASTDTQGDTQYF. DNA of the CDR3: TGTGCCAGCACGGACACCCAGGGAGATACGCAGTATTTT.

This sequence joins TRBV7-2 and TRBJ1-5, with D uncertain. CDR1 and CDR2 (germline): SGHTA, FQGNSA. The CDR3 has 15 amino acids. The V end lost 5 bases, the J end lost 0 bases, and 11 bases lay between the germline ends. DNA for the CDR3: TGTGCCAGCAGCCCACTAGGGCATAGCAATCAGCCCCAGCATTTT. It encodes CASSPLGHSNQPQHF.

The chain recombines TRBV5-1 with TRBJ1-2; 7 nucleotides align to TRBD1. From germline, CDR1 is SGHRS and CDR2 YFSETQ. This CDR3 spans 13 amino acids. V lost 5 bases to trimming and J lost 1 base; unmatched junction nucleotides: 2. In DNA, the CDR3 is TGCGCCAGCAGTAACAGGGGTAACTATGGCTACACCTTC. Translation gives CASSNRGNYGYTF.

V is TRBV27 and J is TRBJ2-7, with 8 bases lining up with TRBD1. This CDR3 has 13 residues. V gave up 7 bases and J gave up 7 bases; unmatched junction bases: 9. Germline CDR1 MNHEY, CDR2 SMNVEV (reference sequence). The CDR3 here is CASTRQGTVEQYF. The CDR3 DNA is TGTGCCAGCACCCGACAGGGGACGGTTGAGCAGTACTTC.

This chain connects TRBV6-1 to TRBJ1-4; 8 nucleotides match TRBD1. From germline, CDR1 is MNHNS and CDR2 SASEGT. The CDR3 consists of 14 residues. The junction had 3 bases not matched to a gene; V was cut back by 1 base and J by 8 bases. For the CDR3, the DNA is TGTGCCAGCAGTGAAGGGACAGGGAAGGAAAAACTGTTTTTT. This codes for CASSEGTGKEKLFF.

V is TRBV7-2 and J is TRBJ2-1, with 8 bases matching TRBD1. CDR1 SGHTA and CDR2 FQGNSA come from the germline V gene. The V gene end was trimmed by 5 bases and the J gene end by 4 bases; junction bases not matched to a gene: 7. This CDR3 is built from 15 residues. Here the CDR3 reads CASSVTGGRYNEQFF. CDR3 DNA: TGTGCCAGCAGCGTCACAGGGGGACGTTACAATGAGCAGTTCTTC.

This clone was seen just once. The chain recombines TRBV11-2 with TRBJ2-3; a possible D gene is TRBD1 (6 bases). V was pared by 0 bases and J by 2 bases, with 15 bases between. CDR1 is SGHAT, CDR2 FQNNGV, per germline. The CDR3 length is 17 residues. The CDR3: CASSLDPQGRFTDTQYF. The CDR3 DNA sequence: TGTGCCAGCAGCTTAGATCCACAGGGCCGGTTCACAGATACGCAGTATTTT.

This chain connects TRBV5-6 to TRBJ2-7, with 7 bases fitting TRBD2. This CDR3 is built from 16 residues. Germline trimming cut 4 bases from V and 4 bases from J; bases unmatched to any gene: 14. Germline assignment: CDR1 SGHDT and CDR2 YYEEEE. In DNA form, the CDR3 reads TGTGCCAGCAGCCGGCGAGGGGATAGCGGGTTTTACGAGCAGTACTTC. Translation gives CASSRRGDSGFYEQYF.

The rearrangement uses TRBV18 and TRBJ2-5; no firm D call. Between the trimmed V and J ends, which lost 4 bases and 3 bases, there was a span of 18 bases. CDR1 KGHSH and CDR2 LQKENI come from the germline V gene. CDR3 length equals 16 residues. CDR3 in DNA: TGTGCCAGCTCACTCTCCCCGGAGAAAACAGAAGAGACCCAGTACTTC. This sequence encodes CASSLSPEKTEETQYF.

The V call is TRBV2, the J call TRBJ1-1; D call uncertain. This CDR3 has 13 amino acids. The V end was cut by 6 bases, the J end by 0 bases, with 8 bases between. The germline gives CDR1 SNHLY, CDR2 FYNNEI. The CDR3 bases are TGTGCCAGCAGGACTTTCATGAACACTGAAGCTTTCTTT. Translating it yields CASRTFMNTEAFF.

This rearrangement joins TRBV27 to TRBJ1-1, with a possible D match to TRBD1 (5 bases). CDR3 length: 14 residues. V gave up 3 bases and J gave up 4 bases, with 12 bases separating them. Per the germline V gene, CDR1 is MNHEY and CDR2 is SMNVEV (reference sequence). The CDR3 bases are TGTGCCAGCAGTTTTCGGCAGGGAGGCACTGAAGCTTTCTTT. Its protein product is CASSFRQGGTEAFF.

The gene calls are TRBV5-4 and TRBJ2-3, with 8 bases fitting TRBD2. The trim removed 1 base at V and 3 bases at J, leaving 4 bases unmatched. From germline, CDR1 is SGHNT and CDR2 YYREEE (reference sequence). CDR3 length: 15 residues. The CDR3 sequence: CASSLSSGVTDTQYF. In nucleotides, the CDR3 is TGTGCCAGCAGCTTGAGTAGCGGGGTAACAGATACGCAGTATTTT.

The chain is built from TRBV27 and TRBJ1-2, with TRBD1 as a possible D gene (5 bases). V shed 4 bases and J shed 5 bases, with 14 bases lying between them. This CDR3 is 14 amino acids long. Germline lookup yields CDR1 MNHEY and CDR2 SMNVEV (reference sequence). CDR3 residues: CASSSFWGLYGYTF. CDR3 nucleotide sequence: TGTGCCAGCAGTTCGTTCTGGGGACTGTATGGCTACACCTTC.